Listed below are T cell receptor beta chains from one sample, sequenced in a study of blood T cell repertoires in COVID-19. Assay used: immunoSEQ multiplex PCR; TCRdb lists only in-frame clones, some missing. The table lists about 260,000 clones, 75% to 90% of them singletons, with about 2% in the top ten. Sequencing was carried out using peripheral blood. Every receptor here comes from a young man with active or convalescent COVID-19. The CDR3 runs from the conserved cysteine through the conserved F or W. The D gene is left open where the match is weak. Clone size is given for some rows only: seen once, a few or many times, or a class if the clone is expanded.

d_call: TRBD2
clone_size: NA
j_call: TRBJ2-1
v_call: TRBV19
cdr3_nt: TGTGCCAGTAGTATAGATCTGGTAGCGCTAGCGGGGAGGGTTGAGCAGTTCTTC
cdr3_aa: CASSIDLVALAGRVEQFF

d_call: TRBD2
clone_size: NA
j_call: TRBJ2-3
v_call: TRBV27
cdr3_nt: TGTGCCAGCAGTGTCTCGGGGGGGCCCCTGATAGATACGCAGTATTTT
cdr3_aa: CASSVSGGPLIDTQYF

d_call: NA
clone_size: once
j_call: TRBJ1-6
v_call: TRBV6-5
cdr3_nt: TGTGCCAGCAGCCCCGACGACTCCAATTCACCCCTCCACTTT
cdr3_aa: CASSPDDSNSPLHF

d_call: TRBD2
clone_size: NA
j_call: TRBJ2-5
v_call: TRBV9
cdr3_nt: TGTGCCAGCAGCGTATCTAGCGGGGACCAAGAGACCCAGTACTTC
cdr3_aa: CASSVSSGDQETQYF

d_call: TRBD1
clone_size: NA
j_call: TRBJ2-7
v_call: TRBV5-6
cdr3_nt: TGTGCCAGCAGCTCGGGACAGAGCTACGAGCAGTACTTC
cdr3_aa: CASSSGQSYEQYF

d_call: NA
clone_size: NA
j_call: TRBJ1-2
v_call: TRBV4-1
cdr3_nt: TGCGCCAGCAGCCAAGATGTTGAGAACTATGGCTACACCTTC
cdr3_aa: CASSQDVENYGYTF

d_call: NA
clone_size: NA
j_call: TRBJ1-1
v_call: TRBV6-6
cdr3_nt: TGTGCCAGCAGACCCGGACAATACACTGAAGCTTTCTTT
cdr3_aa: CASRPGQYTEAFF

d_call: NA
clone_size: once
j_call: TRBJ1-5
v_call: TRBV15
cdr3_nt: TGTGCCACCAGCAGGGGGCCCTCGGCCCAGCCCCAGCATTTT
cdr3_aa: CATSRGPSAQPQHF

d_call: TRBD1
clone_size: NA
j_call: TRBJ1-1
v_call: TRBV2
cdr3_nt: TGTGCCACAGCCAGACAGGGACTGATGATGAACACTGAAGCTTTCTTT
cdr3_aa: CATARQGLMMNTEAFF

d_call: TRBD2
clone_size: NA
j_call: TRBJ2-1
v_call: TRBV5-5
cdr3_nt: TGTGCCAGCAGCTTGGTTGGAACTAGCGGGGGAGGTATTGAGCAGTTCTTC
cdr3_aa: CASSLVGTSGGGIEQFF

d_call: NA
clone_size: NA
j_call: TRBJ1-5
v_call: TRBV30
cdr3_nt: TGTGCCTGGAGTGTACTCGTCGGAGAAACAGACGGGGGTAGCAATCAGCCCCAGCATTTT
cdr3_aa: CAWSVLVGETDGGSNQPQHF

d_call: NA
clone_size: NA
j_call: TRBJ2-6
v_call: TRBV18
cdr3_nt: TGTGCCAGCTCCCGCGGTTCGGCTGGGGCCAACGTCCTGACTTTC
cdr3_aa: CASSRGSAGANVLTF

d_call: NA
clone_size: NA
j_call: TRBJ2-1
v_call: TRBV5-1
cdr3_nt: TGCGCCAGCAGCTTGGACGGCTCCTACAATGAGCAGTTCTTC
cdr3_aa: CASSLDGSYNEQFF

d_call: NA
clone_size: NA
j_call: TRBJ2-5
v_call: TRBV21-1
cdr3_nt: TGTGCCAGCCCCAGCGGGGGGGTACAAGAGACCCAGTACTTC
cdr3_aa: CASPSGGVQETQYF

d_call: NA
clone_size: NA
j_call: TRBJ1-4
v_call: TRBV9
cdr3_nt: TGTGCCAGCAGCGTAGGCGGGCAGGAAAAACTGTTTTTT
cdr3_aa: CASSVGGQEKLFF

d_call: TRBD2
clone_size: NA
j_call: TRBJ2-3
v_call: TRBV7-2
cdr3_nt: TGTGCCAGCAGATTGAGCGGGGGGGTCTCGGATACGCAGTATTTT
cdr3_aa: CASRLSGGVSDTQYF

d_call: NA
clone_size: NA
j_call: TRBJ1-1
v_call: TRBV7-6
cdr3_nt: TGTGCCAGCAGCTTAGCGGAACCAGCGCCGAACACTGAAGCTTTCTTT
cdr3_aa: CASSLAEPAPNTEAFF

d_call: TRBD2
clone_size: NA
j_call: TRBJ2-5
v_call: TRBV27
cdr3_nt: TGTGCCAGCAGTACGTACGGGGGGGGAAAAGAGACCCAGTACTTC
cdr3_aa: CASSTYGGGKETQYF

d_call: TRBD1
clone_size: NA
j_call: TRBJ1-1
v_call: TRBV7-8
cdr3_nt: TGTGCCAGCAGCTTATTGATCGGACAGGGGTCTATGAACACTGAAGCTTTCTTT
cdr3_aa: CASSLLIGQGSMNTEAFF

d_call: NA
clone_size: NA
j_call: TRBJ2-7
v_call: TRBV27
cdr3_nt: TGTGCCAGCAGCCTTCCTAGGGGGTCCTACGAGCAGTACTTC
cdr3_aa: CASSLPRGSYEQYF

d_call: TRBD1
clone_size: NA
j_call: TRBJ1-3
v_call: TRBV10-3
cdr3_nt: TGTGCCATCAGTGAGCCGGGACAGGGAAACACCATATATTTT
cdr3_aa: CAISEPGQGNTIYF

d_call: TRBD1
clone_size: NA
j_call: TRBJ1-2
v_call: TRBV18
cdr3_nt: TGTGCCAGCTCCCAGGGGGCGGGGTATGGCTACACCTTC
cdr3_aa: CASSQGAGYGYTF

d_call: NA
clone_size: NA
j_call: TRBJ1-1
v_call: TRBV29-1
cdr3_nt: TGCAGCGTTCCCACCGGGGGAGGGCGAGGAGCTTTCTTT
cdr3_aa: CSVPTGGGRGAFF

d_call: NA
clone_size: NA
j_call: TRBJ1-1
v_call: TRBV6-5
cdr3_nt: TGTGCCAGCAGCCACAGGGAGAACACTGAAGCTTTCTTT
cdr3_aa: CASSHRENTEAFF

d_call: TRBD2
clone_size: NA
j_call: TRBJ2-1
v_call: TRBV27
cdr3_nt: TGTGCCAGCAGTCCGGGAGAGCGGGGGGGCGAGGGCCAGTTCTTC
cdr3_aa: CASSPGERGGEGQFF

d_call: NA
clone_size: NA
j_call: TRBJ2-5
v_call: TRBV18
cdr3_nt: TGTGCCAGCTCACCGGGGCAAGGGGGGACCCAGTACTTC
cdr3_aa: CASSPGQGGTQYF

d_call: TRBD2
clone_size: NA
j_call: TRBJ2-5
v_call: TRBV5-1
cdr3_nt: TGCGCCAGCAGCCACGCTAGCGGGGGGGATCAAGAGACCCAGTACTTC
cdr3_aa: CASSHASGGDQETQYF

d_call: TRBD2
clone_size: NA
j_call: TRBJ2-1
v_call: TRBV27
cdr3_nt: TGTGCCAGCAGTTTACACCGACGGACTAGCGGGGGGGCCAATGAGCAGTTCTTC
cdr3_aa: CASSLHRRTSGGANEQFF

d_call: NA
clone_size: NA
j_call: TRBJ1-1
v_call: TRBV6-2/TRBV6-3
cdr3_nt: TGTGCCAGCAGTTACGGTATGGGGGCAGTGGCTGAAGCTTTCTTT
cdr3_aa: CASSYGMGAVAEAFF